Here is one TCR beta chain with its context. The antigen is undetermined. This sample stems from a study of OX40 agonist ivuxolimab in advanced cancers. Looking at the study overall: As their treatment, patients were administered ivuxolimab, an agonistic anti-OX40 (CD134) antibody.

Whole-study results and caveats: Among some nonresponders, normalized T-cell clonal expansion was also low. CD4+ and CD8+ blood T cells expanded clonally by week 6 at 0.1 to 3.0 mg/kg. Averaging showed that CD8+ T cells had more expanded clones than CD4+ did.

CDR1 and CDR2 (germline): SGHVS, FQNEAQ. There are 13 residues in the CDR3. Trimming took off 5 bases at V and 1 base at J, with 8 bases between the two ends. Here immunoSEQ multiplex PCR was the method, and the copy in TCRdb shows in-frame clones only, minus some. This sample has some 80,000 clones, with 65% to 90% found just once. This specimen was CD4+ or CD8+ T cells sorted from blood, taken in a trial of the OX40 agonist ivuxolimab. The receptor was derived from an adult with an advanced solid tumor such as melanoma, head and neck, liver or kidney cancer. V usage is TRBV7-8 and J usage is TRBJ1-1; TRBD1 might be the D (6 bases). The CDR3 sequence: CASSTDRNTEAFF. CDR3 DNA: TGTGCCAGCAGCACGGACAGGAACACTGAAGCTTTCTTT.